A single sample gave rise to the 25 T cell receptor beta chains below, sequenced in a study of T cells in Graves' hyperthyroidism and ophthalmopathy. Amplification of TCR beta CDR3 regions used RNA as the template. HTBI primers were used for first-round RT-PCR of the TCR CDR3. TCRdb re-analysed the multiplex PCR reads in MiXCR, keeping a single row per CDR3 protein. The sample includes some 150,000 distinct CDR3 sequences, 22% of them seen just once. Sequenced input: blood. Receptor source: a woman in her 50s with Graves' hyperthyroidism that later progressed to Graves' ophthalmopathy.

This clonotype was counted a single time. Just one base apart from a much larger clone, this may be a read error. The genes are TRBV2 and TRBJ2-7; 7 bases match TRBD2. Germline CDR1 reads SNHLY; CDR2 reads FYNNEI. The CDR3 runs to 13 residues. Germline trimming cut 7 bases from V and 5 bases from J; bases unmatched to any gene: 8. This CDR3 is CASIAGVENEQYF. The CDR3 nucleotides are TGTGCCAGCATTGCGGGAGTGGAAAACGAGCAGTACTTC.

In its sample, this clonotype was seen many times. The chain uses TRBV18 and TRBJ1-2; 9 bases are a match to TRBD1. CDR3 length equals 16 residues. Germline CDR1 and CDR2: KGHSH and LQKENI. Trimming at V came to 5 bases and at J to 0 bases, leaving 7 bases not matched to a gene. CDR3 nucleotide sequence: TGTGCCAGCTCAAGGACAGGGGCCCCAGCTAACTATGGCTACACCTTC. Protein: CASSRTGAPANYGYTF.

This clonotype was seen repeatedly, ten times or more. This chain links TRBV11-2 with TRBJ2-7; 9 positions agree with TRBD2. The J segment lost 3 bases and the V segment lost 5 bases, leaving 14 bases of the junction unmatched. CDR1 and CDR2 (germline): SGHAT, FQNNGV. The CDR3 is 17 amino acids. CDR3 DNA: TGTGCCAGCAGCCTCTTAGCGGGAGCCCCCTCCTACTACGAGCAGTACTTC. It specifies CASSLLAGAPSYYEQYF.

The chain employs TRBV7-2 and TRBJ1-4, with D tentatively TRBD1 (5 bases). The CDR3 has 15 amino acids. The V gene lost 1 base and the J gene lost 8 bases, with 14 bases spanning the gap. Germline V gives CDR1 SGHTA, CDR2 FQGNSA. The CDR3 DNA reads TGTGCCAGCAGCTTAGGGGGGGGAAGGGACGAAAAACTGTTTTTT. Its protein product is CASSLGGGRDEKLFF.

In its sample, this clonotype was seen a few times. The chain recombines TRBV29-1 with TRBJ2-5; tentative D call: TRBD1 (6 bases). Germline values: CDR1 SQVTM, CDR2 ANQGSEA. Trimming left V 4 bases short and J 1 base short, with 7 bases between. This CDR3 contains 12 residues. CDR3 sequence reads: CSVGQVQETQYF. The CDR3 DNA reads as TGCAGCGTTGGACAGGTCCAAGAGACCCAGTACTTC.

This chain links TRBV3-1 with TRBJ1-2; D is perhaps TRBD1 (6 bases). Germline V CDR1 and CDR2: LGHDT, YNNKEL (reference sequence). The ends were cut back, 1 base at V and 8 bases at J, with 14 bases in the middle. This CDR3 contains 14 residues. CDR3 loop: CASSQGRQVQGYTF. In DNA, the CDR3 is TGTGCCAGCAGCCAAGGGCGACAGGTCCAAGGCTACACCTTC.

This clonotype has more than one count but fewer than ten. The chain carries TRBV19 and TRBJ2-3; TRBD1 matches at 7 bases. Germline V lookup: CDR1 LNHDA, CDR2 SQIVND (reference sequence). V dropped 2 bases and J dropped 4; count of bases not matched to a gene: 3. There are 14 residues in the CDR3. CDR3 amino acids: CASSIQGEADTQYF. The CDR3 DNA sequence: TGTGCCAGTAGTATACAGGGGGAAGCAGATACGCAGTATTTT. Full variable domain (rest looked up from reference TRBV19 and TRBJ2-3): DGGITQSPKYLFRKEGQNVTLSCEQNLNHDAMYWYRQDPGQGLRLIYYSQIVNDFQKGDIAEGYSVSREKKESFPLTVTSAQKNPTAFYLCASSIQGEADTQYFGPGTRLTVL.

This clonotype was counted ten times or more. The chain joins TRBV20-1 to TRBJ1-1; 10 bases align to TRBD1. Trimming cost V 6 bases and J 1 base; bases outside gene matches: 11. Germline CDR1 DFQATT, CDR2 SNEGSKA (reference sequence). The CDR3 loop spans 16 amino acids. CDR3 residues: CSALGTGVPSNTEAFF. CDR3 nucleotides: TGCAGTGCCTTAGGGACAGGGGTCCCCTCGAACACTGAAGCTTTCTTT.

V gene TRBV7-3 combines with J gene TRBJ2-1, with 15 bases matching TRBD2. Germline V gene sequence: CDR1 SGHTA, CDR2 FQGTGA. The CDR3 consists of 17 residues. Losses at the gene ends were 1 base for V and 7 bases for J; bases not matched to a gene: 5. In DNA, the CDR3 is TGTGCCAGCAGCTTAAGGGGACTAGCGGGAGGCGGGAATGAGCAGTTCTTC. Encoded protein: CASSLRGLAGGGNEQFF.

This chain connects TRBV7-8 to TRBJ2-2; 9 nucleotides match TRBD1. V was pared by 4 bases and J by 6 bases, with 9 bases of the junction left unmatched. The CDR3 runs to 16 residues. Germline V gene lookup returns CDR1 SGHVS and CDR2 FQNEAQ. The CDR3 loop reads CASSSGQGTRPGELFF. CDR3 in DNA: TGTGCCAGCAGCTCCGGACAGGGGACGAGGCCCGGGGAGCTGTTTTTT.

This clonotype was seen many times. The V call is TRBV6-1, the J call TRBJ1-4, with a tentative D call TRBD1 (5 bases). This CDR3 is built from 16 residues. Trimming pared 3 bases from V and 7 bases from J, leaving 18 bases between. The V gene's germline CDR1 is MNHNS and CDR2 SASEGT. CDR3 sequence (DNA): TGTGCCAGCAGTGACGGCTTTGGGGGTCGAAGTGAAAAACTGTTTTTT. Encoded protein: CASSDGFGGRSEKLFF.

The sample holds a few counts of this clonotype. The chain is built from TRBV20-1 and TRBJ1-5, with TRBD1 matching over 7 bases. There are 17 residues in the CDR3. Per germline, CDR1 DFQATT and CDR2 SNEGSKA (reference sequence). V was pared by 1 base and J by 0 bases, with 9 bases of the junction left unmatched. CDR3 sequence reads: CSARARQGGYSNQPQHF. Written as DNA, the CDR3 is TGCAGTGCTAGAGCACGACAGGGAGGATATAGCAATCAGCCCCAGCATTTT.

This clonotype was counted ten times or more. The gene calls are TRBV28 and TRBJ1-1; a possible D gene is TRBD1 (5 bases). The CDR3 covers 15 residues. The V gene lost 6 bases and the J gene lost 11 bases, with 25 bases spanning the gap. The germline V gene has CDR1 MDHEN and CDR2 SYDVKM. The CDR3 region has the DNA TGTGCCAGCAGAACGGGCCTCGGGTCCTCCCGGGGGGCTTTCTTT. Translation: CASRTGLGSSRGAFF.

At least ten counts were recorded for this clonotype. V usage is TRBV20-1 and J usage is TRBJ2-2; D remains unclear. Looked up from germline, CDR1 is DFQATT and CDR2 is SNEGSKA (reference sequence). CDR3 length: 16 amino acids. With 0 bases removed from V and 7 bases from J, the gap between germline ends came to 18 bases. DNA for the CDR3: TGCAGTGCTAGAGATCCCCGACACGTGGGGTACGGGGAGCTGTTTTTT. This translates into CSARDPRHVGYGELFF.

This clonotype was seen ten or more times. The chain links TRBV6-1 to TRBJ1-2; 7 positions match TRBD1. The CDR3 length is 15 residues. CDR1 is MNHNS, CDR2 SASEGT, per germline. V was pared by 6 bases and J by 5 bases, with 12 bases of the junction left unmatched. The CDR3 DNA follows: TGTGCCAGCAGAACTTGGGACAGAAACACGTATGGCTACACCTTC. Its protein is CASRTWDRNTYGYTF.

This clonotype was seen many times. CDR3 nucleotides: TGCGCCAGCAGCGCAGGGGTGGGGACCGGGGAGCTGTTTTTT. This sequence encodes CASSAGVGTGELFF. The V and J genes are TRBV5-1 and TRBJ2-2; maybe TRBD1 (6 bases). The CDR3 is 14 amino acids. Germline CDR1 SGHRS, CDR2 YFSETQ. V was shortened by 4 bases and J by 5 bases, with 12 bases between the two germline ends.

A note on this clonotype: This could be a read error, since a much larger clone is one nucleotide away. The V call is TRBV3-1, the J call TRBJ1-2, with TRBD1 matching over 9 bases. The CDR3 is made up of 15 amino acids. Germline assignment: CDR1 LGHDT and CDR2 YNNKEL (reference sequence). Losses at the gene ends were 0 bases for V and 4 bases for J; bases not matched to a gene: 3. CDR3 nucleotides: TGTGCCAGCAGCCAAGACAGGACAGGGGCCTATGGCTACACCTTC. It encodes CASSQDRTGAYGYTF.

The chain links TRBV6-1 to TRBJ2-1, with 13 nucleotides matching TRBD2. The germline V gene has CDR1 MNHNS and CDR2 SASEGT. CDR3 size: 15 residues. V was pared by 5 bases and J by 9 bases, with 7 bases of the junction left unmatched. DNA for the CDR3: TGTGCCAGCAGTTTGGGACTAGCGGGACTTAGTGAGCAGTTCTTC. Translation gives CASSLGLAGLSEQFF.

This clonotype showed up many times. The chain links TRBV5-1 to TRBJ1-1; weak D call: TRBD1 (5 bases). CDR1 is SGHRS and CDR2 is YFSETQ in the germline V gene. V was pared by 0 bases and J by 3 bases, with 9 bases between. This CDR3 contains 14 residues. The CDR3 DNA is TGCGCCAGCAGCTTGGACAGGCGAGACACTGAAGCTTTCTTT. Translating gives CASSLDRRDTEAFF.

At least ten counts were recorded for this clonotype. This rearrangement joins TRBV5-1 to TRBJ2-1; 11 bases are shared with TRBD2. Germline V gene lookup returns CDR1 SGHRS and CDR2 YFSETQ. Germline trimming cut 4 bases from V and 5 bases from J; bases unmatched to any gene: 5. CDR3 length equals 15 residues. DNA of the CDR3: TGCGCCAGCAGCAACGGGGGACTAGCGGACAATGAGCAGTTCTTC. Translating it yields CASSNGGLADNEQFF.

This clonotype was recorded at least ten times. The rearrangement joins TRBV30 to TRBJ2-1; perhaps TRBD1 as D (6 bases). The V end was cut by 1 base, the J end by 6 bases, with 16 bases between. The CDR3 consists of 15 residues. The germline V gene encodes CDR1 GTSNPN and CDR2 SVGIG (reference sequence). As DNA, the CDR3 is TGTGCCTGGAGTGGACGAGGGGGACGTCTCAATGAGCAGTTCTTC. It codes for CAWSGRGGRLNEQFF.

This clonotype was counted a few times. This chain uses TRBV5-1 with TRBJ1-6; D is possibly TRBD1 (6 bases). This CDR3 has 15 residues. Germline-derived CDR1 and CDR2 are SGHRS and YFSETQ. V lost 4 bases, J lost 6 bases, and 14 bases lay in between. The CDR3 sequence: CASSRTGTLNSPLHF. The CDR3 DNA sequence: TGCGCCAGCAGCCGCACCGGGACACTTAATTCACCCCTCCACTTT.

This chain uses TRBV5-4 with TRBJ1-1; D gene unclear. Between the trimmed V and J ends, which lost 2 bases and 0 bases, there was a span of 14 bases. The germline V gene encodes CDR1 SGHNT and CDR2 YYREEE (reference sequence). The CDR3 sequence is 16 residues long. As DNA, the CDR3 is TGTGCCAGCAGCTTAGGGTCCCCGTCAATGAACACTGAAGCTTTCTTT. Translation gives CASSLGSPSMNTEAFF.

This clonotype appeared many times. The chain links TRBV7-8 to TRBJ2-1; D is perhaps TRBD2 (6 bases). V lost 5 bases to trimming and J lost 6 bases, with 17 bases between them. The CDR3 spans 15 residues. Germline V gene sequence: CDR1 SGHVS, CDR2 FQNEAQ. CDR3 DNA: TGTGCCAGCAGCCCCGGCGGGGTAAGGTTCAATGAGCAGTTCTTC. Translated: CASSPGGVRFNEQFF. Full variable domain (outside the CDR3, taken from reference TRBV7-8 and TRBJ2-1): GAGVSQSPRYKVAKRGQDVALRCDPISGHVSLFWYQQALGQGPEFLTYFQNEAQLDKSGLPSDRFFAERPEGSVSTLKIQRTQQEDSAVYLCASSPGGVRFNEQFFGPGTRLTVL.

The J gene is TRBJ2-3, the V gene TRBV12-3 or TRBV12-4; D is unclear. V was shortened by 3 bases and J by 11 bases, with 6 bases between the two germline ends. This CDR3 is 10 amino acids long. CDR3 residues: CASSLNKQYF. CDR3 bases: TGTGCCAGCAGTTTGAATAAGCAGTATTTT.